This section outlines one T cell receptor (beta chain) sequence together with its context. The target antigen is unknown. This sample stems from a study of T cell responses to AZD1222 COVID-19 vaccine. Whole-study context: Pooled samples include second doses given at about 4 or 12 weeks. Study-wide results and limits: Just a handful of people given AZD1222 tested seropositive at baseline. Close to half of spike-specific TCRs reportedly recognize unmutated variant regions. Repertoire samples came only from after the peak T cell response.

The CDR3 is 13 amino acids. The V end was cut by 0 bases, the J end by 4 bases, with 7 bases between. Germline values: CDR1 LNHNV, CDR2 YYDKDF (reference sequence). Data came from immunoSEQ multiplex PCR; TCRdb stores just in-frame clones and leaves some out. The sample shows approximately 170,000 clones, approximately 92% of them seen only once. This specimen was peripheral blood, taken on day 0 of AZD1222 vaccination. This clonotype was obtained from an adult in good health. V and J are TRBV15 and TRBJ2-7; unclear D gene. CDR3 DNA sequence: TGTGCCACCAGCAGAGATCTCCATTACGAGCAGTACTTC. It yields the protein CATSRDLHYEQYF.